This TCR beta chain was obtained from a study of cytomegalovirus exposure and HLA in healthy donors. V shed 8 bases and J shed 4 bases, with 14 bases lying between them. The CDR3 sequence is 12 residues long. Germline loops: CDR1 SQVTM, CDR2 ANQGSEA. Donors in the study were healthy people who gave bone marrow. PCR primers comprised 60 Vbeta and 13 Jbeta primers. Assay: immunoSEQ multiplex PCR; the TCRdb copy retains only in-frame clones and omits some. The sample carries tens of thousands of clones, around four fifths recorded once. Study-wide findings and caveats: TCR beta V segments were, for the most part, productive about 87% or about 30% of the time in an earlier analysis. Later, TCR association rates were found to vary by HLA locus, highest for DRB1 and lowest for HLA-C.

On this clone itself: Antigen specificity is unknown. Other DNA sequences in this sample translate to the same CDR3.

The clonotype was recovered from a male donor in good health and CMV-seropositive. This chain uses TRBV29-1 with TRBJ1-2; D gene unclear. Sequenced: PBMCs. The chain's CDR3 is CSLLDGFYGYTF. Here the CDR3 DNA reads TGCAGCTTACTAGATGGTTTCTATGGCTACACCTTC.